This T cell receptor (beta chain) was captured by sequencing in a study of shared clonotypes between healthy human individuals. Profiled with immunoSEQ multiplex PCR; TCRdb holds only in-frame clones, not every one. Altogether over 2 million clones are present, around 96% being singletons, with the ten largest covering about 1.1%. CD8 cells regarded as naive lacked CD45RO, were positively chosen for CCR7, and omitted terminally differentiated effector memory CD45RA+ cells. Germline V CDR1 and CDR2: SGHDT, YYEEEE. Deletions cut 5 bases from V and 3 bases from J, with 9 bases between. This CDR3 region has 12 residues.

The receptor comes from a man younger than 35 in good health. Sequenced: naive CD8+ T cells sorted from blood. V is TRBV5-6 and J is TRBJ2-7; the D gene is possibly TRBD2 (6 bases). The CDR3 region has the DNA TGTGCCAGCAGGGGGGGTGACTACGAGCAGTACTTC. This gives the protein CASRGGDYEQYF.